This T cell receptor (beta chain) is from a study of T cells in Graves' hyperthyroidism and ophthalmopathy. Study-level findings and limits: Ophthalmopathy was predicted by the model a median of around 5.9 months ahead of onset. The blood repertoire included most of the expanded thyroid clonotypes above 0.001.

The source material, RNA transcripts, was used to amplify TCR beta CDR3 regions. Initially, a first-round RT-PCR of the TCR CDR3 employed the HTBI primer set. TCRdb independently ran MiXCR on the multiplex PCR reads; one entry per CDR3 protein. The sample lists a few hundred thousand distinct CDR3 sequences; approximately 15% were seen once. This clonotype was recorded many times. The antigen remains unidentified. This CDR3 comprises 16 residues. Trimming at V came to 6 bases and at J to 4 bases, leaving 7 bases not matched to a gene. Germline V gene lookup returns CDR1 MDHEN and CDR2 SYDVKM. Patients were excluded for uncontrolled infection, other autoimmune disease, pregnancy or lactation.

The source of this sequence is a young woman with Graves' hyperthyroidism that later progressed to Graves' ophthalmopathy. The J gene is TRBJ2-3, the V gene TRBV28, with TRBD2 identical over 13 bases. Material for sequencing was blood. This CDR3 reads CASRPGLAGVADTQYF. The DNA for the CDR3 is TGTGCCAGCAGGCCCGGACTAGCGGGAGTTGCAGATACGCAGTATTTT.